These 11 T cell receptor beta chains were sequenced from one sample in a study of cytomegalovirus exposure and HLA in healthy donors. PCR primers comprised 60 Vbeta and 13 Jbeta primers. The data were produced by immunoSEQ multiplex PCR, yet TCRdb's version contains in-frame clones alone and is incomplete. Of about 94,000 clones in the sample, approximately 66% were seen once. Sequences were obtained from PBMCs. The source of these receptors is a man aged 25 to 45 in good health and CMV-seronegative.

V and J are TRBV10-3 and TRBJ2-7; 10 bases agree with TRBD1. The CDR3 spans 14 residues. The trim removed 3 bases at V and 2 bases at J, leaving 1 base unmatched. CDR1 and CDR2 from the germline V gene are ENHRY and SYGVKD. CDR3 region: CAISDGTGAYEQYF. The CDR3 DNA is TGTGCCATCAGTGATGGGACAGGGGCCTACGAGCAGTACTTC.

J is TRBJ1-2 and V is TRBV5-4, with 7 bases that match TRBD1. The CDR3 has 13 residues. Germline V gene sequence: CDR1 SGHNT, CDR2 YYREEE (reference sequence). V lost 3 bases, J lost 4 bases, and 3 bases stayed unmatched. Written as DNA, the CDR3 is TGTGCCAGCAGCTCCGACAGGGTCTATGGCTACACCTTC. It translates to CASSSDRVYGYTF.

V and J are TRBV30 and TRBJ1-5, with a weak D call TRBD1 (5 bases). V was clipped by 5 bases and J by 7 bases, with 18 bases between them. The CDR3 length is 14 residues. Per germline, CDR1 GTSNPN and CDR2 SVGIG (reference sequence). In DNA, the CDR3 is TGTGCCTGGCCCCCAGGGATGTCGTCGCAGCCCCAGCATTTT. Translation: CAWPPGMSSQPQHF.

The genes are TRBV6-5 and TRBJ2-1; weak D call: TRBD1 (6 bases). The CDR3 has 14 residues. CDR1 is MNHEY, CDR2 SVGAGI, per germline. Between the trimmed V and J ends, which lost 10 bases and 3 bases, there was a span of 16 bases. As DNA, the CDR3 is TGTGCCACAAAGACAGGTGGGGGCTACAATGAGCAGTTCTTC. Translated: CATKTGGGYNEQFF.

This clone turned up a few times. V usage is TRBV10-3 and J usage is TRBJ2-5, with D uncertain. V lost 4 bases to trimming and J lost 5 bases, with 14 bases between them. The CDR3 is 14 amino acids. Germline CDR1 ENHRY, CDR2 SYGVKD. CDR3 residues: CAISGYPSGETQYF. In nucleotides, the CDR3 is TGTGCCATCAGTGGCTACCCCTCCGGGGAGACCCAGTACTTC.

The V and J genes are TRBV5-8 and TRBJ2-5; possible D gene TRBD1, 5 bases. The CDR3 loop spans 13 amino acids. Per germline, CDR1 SGHTS and CDR2 YDEGEE. V lost 3 bases and J 4 bases, leaving 10 bases between the germline ends. The DNA for the CDR3 is TGTGCCAGCAGCTCCAGGGTAGGAGAGACCCAGTACTTC. Translating it yields CASSSRVGETQYF.

This rearrangement joins TRBV6-1 to TRBJ2-7, with D uncertain. The germline V and J ends were trimmed by 1 base and 2 bases, with 12 bases remaining between them. The CDR3 has 15 residues. Germline CDR1 MNHNS, CDR2 SASEGT. The CDR3 region is CASSEVSGPTYEQYF. CDR3 bases: TGTGCCAGCAGTGAAGTTTCTGGGCCTACCTACGAGCAGTACTTC.

This CDR3 is CASSYQATTNQPQHF. The CDR3 nucleotides read TGTGCCAGCAGTTACCAGGCCACGACAAATCAGCCCCAGCATTTT. The V and J genes are TRBV6-6 and TRBJ1-5, with D uncertain. Looked up from germline, CDR1 is MNHNY and CDR2 is SVGAGI (reference sequence). Trimming removed 2 bases at V and 4 bases at J, with 12 bases between. The length of the CDR3 is 15 residues.

This chain links TRBV13 with TRBJ2-7, with D tentatively TRBD2 (7 bases). The CDR3 extends over 15 amino acids. Per germline, CDR1 PRHDT and CDR2 FYEKMQ (reference sequence). V shed 4 bases and J shed 4 bases, with 17 bases lying between them. CDR3 sequence reads: CASSYQGGGYYEQYF. The CDR3 bases are TGTGCCAGCAGCTATCAAGGGGGGGGGTATTACGAGCAGTACTTC. Filled out from reference TRBV13 and TRBJ2-7, the complete variable domain reads AAGVIQSPRHLIKEKRETATLKCYPIPRHDTVYWYQQGPGQDPQFLISFYEKMQSDKGSIPDRFSAQQFSDYHSELNMSSLELGDSALYFCASSYQGGGYYEQYFGPGTRLTVT.

The rearrangement links TRBV5-1 to TRBJ2-1, with 9 bases identical to TRBD2. Germline lookup yields CDR1 SGHRS and CDR2 YFSETQ. The CDR3 loop spans 15 amino acids. The junction had 5 bases not matched to a gene; V was cut back by 0 bases and J by 7 bases. As DNA, the CDR3 is TGCGCCAGCAGCTTGGTTAGCGGGAGTCTTAATGAGCAGTTCTTC. This gives the protein CASSLVSGSLNEQFF.

The V gene is TRBV27, the J gene TRBJ2-7; 8 bases are a match to TRBD2. CDR1 is MNHEY and CDR2 is SMNVEV in the germline V gene (reference sequence). V gave up 6 bases and J gave up 4 bases; unmatched junction bases: 17. The CDR3 has 17 amino acids. The CDR3 DNA follows: TGTGCCAGCAGAGTATGGGTGCCGGCTAGCGGGTCGTACGAGCAGTACTTC. This sequence encodes CASRVWVPASGSYEQYF.